Reported below is one TCR beta chain. This clonotype was counted many times. Its antigen is not yet known. Base qualities are not provided; no much larger clone lies one nucleotide away. Graves' hyperthyroidism was defined as stable when no progression to ophthalmopathy occurred over 18 months of follow-up. Hyperthyroidism patients were aged 18 to 65 years and newly diagnosed, with disease duration of less than 2 months. Any patient with an uncontrolled infection, another autoimmune disease, pregnancy or lactation was excluded. Diagnoses were established on the basis of clinical symptoms, serum thyroxine and TRAb, thyroid ultrasound, and orbital computed tomography. PBMCs were isolated from approximately 10 ml of fresh peripheral blood by Ficoll-Paque density gradient centrifugation. Trizol reagent was used to extract total RNA, and RNA quality was then checked on an Agilent 2100 Bioanalyzer. This entry comes from a study of T cells in Graves' hyperthyroidism and ophthalmopathy (dated by TCRdb to about 2019). Concerning the study at large: Peripheral blood samples were taken at the time of initial diagnosis, prior to any treatment. TCR V-J signatures able to tell the groups apart were searched for in a discovery cohort of approximately 95 patients, of whom 43 had Graves' ophthalmopathy and 57 had stable Graves' hyperthyroidism. Whether ophthalmopathy could be predicted prospectively was tested in an independent validation cohort made up of 18 to 20 hyperthyroidism patients plus 17 patients who later progressed to ophthalmopathy. The 100 discovery patients were divided at random into training and test sets in a 7:3 ratio. In addition, the study compared T-cell repertoires in thyroid tissue and in blood from six Graves' hyperthyroidism patients. After blood sampling, hyperthyroidism patients were treated with methimazole at a starting dose of 30 mg daily, and ophthalmopathy patients were treated with high-dose intravenous methylprednisolone. TCR Vbeta CDR3 sequencing of approximately 140 peripheral blood samples (roughly 41 ophthalmopathy, about 75 hyperthyroidism and about 17 progressor patients) is reported in the paper. General study outcomes and caveats: No statistical method was used to fix the sample size in advance, and group allocation was not hidden from the investigators. Most expanded thyroid clonotypes (frequency above 0.001) were also detected in blood, suggesting blood repertoires may reflect thyroid immune responses. Ophthalmopathy was separated from stable hyperthyroidism by a 13 V-J signature model, with about 88% sensitivity and 81% to 83% specificity obtained in cross-validation and 80%/75% obtained in testing. During validation, the model predicted progression to ophthalmopathy a median of approximately six months ahead of onset, with around 70% sensitivity and roughly 75% specificity.

The TCR beta CDR3 regions were amplified from RNA transcripts. The TCR CDR3 was subjected to a first round of RT-PCR using the HTBI primer set and the Qiagen OneStep RT-PCR kit. Libraries were constructed in a second round of multiplex PCR, after which size selection and purification were carried out. Libraries were sequenced paired-end with 100 bp reads on an Illumina HiSeq2000. The paper's data handling went like this. SOAPnuke was used to process the raw data, throwing out any read that contained adapters or uncalled bases, had a mean Phred below 15, or lacked an exact constant-primer or identifier match. High-quality paired reads were merged using COPE v1.2.5, and each unique nucleotide sequence was defined as a clonotype. MiTCR v1.1 was used to align clonotypes to the IMGT TRBV, TRBD and TRBJ reference segments. Analysis was restricted to V-J combinations with a frequency above 0.0001, which covered roughly 99% of repertoires. A TCS score was defined as the ratio of F50 (clonal expansion) to E x V (chaos), with BLOSUM62-based TCRdist applied between CDR3 peptides within each V-J. Welch's t-statistics and random forest reduced roughly 500 V-J features to 10 to 15, which were used in a naive Bayes classifier (R e1071). Using fastp at Q25 and MiXCR, TCRdb reprocessed the public reads and kept productive beta chains. All rows with the same CDR3 protein become a single entry with the most common DNA and genes. TCRdb assigned the V and J calls; the authors' analysis was not used. This sample lists hundreds of thousands of distinct CDR3 sequences; 16% were detected once. Of the sample, 3.5% to 4% is held by the ten largest clones.

The CDR3 sequence holds 12 residues, the cysteine and phenylalanine included. The entry retains the CDR3 DNA only, 36 bases that are in frame from base 1. The V and J ends are trimmed by 6 bases and 1 base, leaving 5 bases between them. The receptor's source is a woman in her 30s with Graves' hyperthyroidism. The material sequenced was blood. The sequence is built from TRBV12-3 or TRBV12-4 and TRBJ2-3; confidence is insufficient to name the D gene. The CDR3 protein sequence reads: CASSFGTDTQYF. The nucleotide sequence reads as follows: TGTGCCAGCAGCTTTGGCACAGATACGCAGTATTTT.